Listed below are T cell receptor beta chains from one sample, sequenced in a study of metastatic and nonmetastatic thyroid tumors. With MiXCR, TCRdb reprocessed the PCR reads. The sample shows thousands of clones, 35% to 40% of them seen only once. The sequencing sample was made of tumor tissue. The receptors stem from a female donor with papillary thyroid cancer or a benign thyroid nodule (not recorded which). Some clones in this sample may be carry-over from other donors' samples. Each CDR3 is given without its conserved first and last residue. Each record gives: CDR3 protein, V gene, clone size, J gene. The size of a clone is reported for some rows only, either as once, few or many, or as a class for expanded clones.

CDR3 protein: ASSLRGAGAYSNQPQH
V gene: TRBV27
clone size: NA
J gene: TRBJ1-5

CDR3 protein: ASSFGSSILETQY
V gene: TRBV5-1
clone size: many
J gene: TRBJ2-5

CDR3 protein: ASASGSSGNTIY
V gene: TRBV10-2
clone size: many
J gene: TRBJ1-3

CDR3 protein: SARDPDRGETEAF
V gene: TRBV20-1
clone size: NA
J gene: TRBJ1-1

CDR3 protein: ASSKYSYEQY
V gene: TRBV11-1
clone size: medium-sized
J gene: TRBJ2-7

CDR3 protein: ASSGGLREKLF
V gene: TRBV2
clone size: many
J gene: TRBJ1-4

CDR3 protein: ASSVGGANTEAF
V gene: TRBV2
clone size: few
J gene: TRBJ1-1

CDR3 protein: ASSLYPNYGYT
V gene: TRBV7-6
clone size: NA
J gene: TRBJ1-2

CDR3 protein: ASTYLYGRDRSGETQY
V gene: TRBV28
clone size: few
J gene: TRBJ2-5

CDR3 protein: ASSIDRRRY
V gene: TRBV28
clone size: NA
J gene: TRBJ2-7

CDR3 protein: SARDLGGQGHYSNQPQH
V gene: TRBV20-1
clone size: many
J gene: TRBJ1-5

CDR3 protein: SASPGRSEKLF
V gene: TRBV20-1
clone size: NA
J gene: TRBJ1-4

CDR3 protein: ASLDRGGPISGNTIY
V gene: TRBV19
clone size: NA
J gene: TRBJ1-3

CDR3 protein: ASTGLFQETQY
V gene: TRBV6-2/TRBV6-3
clone size: few
J gene: TRBJ2-5

CDR3 protein: ASGTGNFYEQY
V gene: TRBV6-1
clone size: few
J gene: TRBJ2-7

CDR3 protein: ASIRQGVFYEQY
V gene: TRBV28
clone size: few
J gene: TRBJ2-7

CDR3 protein: ASSIHGTGSYEQY
V gene: TRBV19
clone size: NA
J gene: TRBJ2-7

CDR3 protein: SARGRNHATQY
V gene: TRBV20-1
clone size: NA
J gene: TRBJ2-5

CDR3 protein: ASSRKQGGGGTDTQY
V gene: TRBV4-2
clone size: many
J gene: TRBJ2-3

CDR3 protein: ATRDTYEQY
V gene: TRBV6-1
clone size: few
J gene: TRBJ2-7

CDR3 protein: ASSLGGGQVYEQY
V gene: TRBV7-2
clone size: medium-sized
J gene: TRBJ2-7

CDR3 protein: ASSVRKGQGRQPQH
V gene: TRBV6-1
clone size: NA
J gene: TRBJ1-5

CDR3 protein: ASSPVAYEQY
V gene: TRBV6-1
clone size: NA
J gene: TRBJ2-7

CDR3 protein: ASSLYRNEQF
V gene: TRBV28
clone size: few
J gene: TRBJ2-1

CDR3 protein: ASSQVWRRDQPQH
V gene: TRBV4-1
clone size: NA
J gene: TRBJ1-5

CDR3 protein: ASSLGIRAEQY
V gene: TRBV5-1
clone size: few
J gene: TRBJ2-7

CDR3 protein: SATDTSGRTGTQY
V gene: TRBV20-1
clone size: NA
J gene: TRBJ2-5

CDR3 protein: ASSDLKEGAF
V gene: TRBV6-4
clone size: NA
J gene: TRBJ1-1

CDR3 protein: ASSQGTPSANYGYT
V gene: TRBV11-2
clone size: NA
J gene: TRBJ1-2

CDR3 protein: ASSRDRGNNEQF
V gene: TRBV2
clone size: few
J gene: TRBJ2-1

CDR3 protein: ASSRLNTGELF
V gene: TRBV6-1
clone size: medium-sized
J gene: TRBJ2-2

CDR3 protein: ASSSRTSGLPSETYEQY
V gene: TRBV5-1
clone size: NA
J gene: TRBJ2-7

CDR3 protein: ASLSGHYGYT
V gene: TRBV6-1
clone size: few
J gene: TRBJ1-2

CDR3 protein: ASSVEPAYEQY
V gene: TRBV9
clone size: NA
J gene: TRBJ2-7

CDR3 protein: ASSRTGVGRTGEQY
V gene: TRBV6-1
clone size: few
J gene: TRBJ2-7

CDR3 protein: ASSLWRDSPLH
V gene: TRBV11-2
clone size: medium-sized
J gene: TRBJ1-6

CDR3 protein: ASRRDRGEQY
V gene: TRBV6-1
clone size: medium-sized
J gene: TRBJ2-7

CDR3 protein: ASSVGRQDTQY
V gene: TRBV2
clone size: NA
J gene: TRBJ2-3

CDR3 protein: ASSPGAGSNEKLF
V gene: TRBV9
clone size: NA
J gene: TRBJ1-4

CDR3 protein: ASSDRGVGTAYGYT
V gene: TRBV6-1
clone size: NA
J gene: TRBJ1-2